Sequencing of this T cell receptor beta chain was carried out in a study of cytomegalovirus exposure and HLA in healthy donors. Regarding the study as a whole: Analyses of presence and absence presupposed an approximately uniform sequencing depth across donors.

With 3 bases removed from V and 6 bases from J, the gap between germline ends came to 14 bases. The V gene's germline CDR1 is KGHSH and CDR2 LQKENI. This CDR3 has 15 residues. Though nominally healthy at sampling, donors likely had unrecorded immune exposures. This clone was counted only a few times. The antigen is unknown. Use of 60 Vbeta and 13 Jbeta primers characterized the PCR. Assay used: immunoSEQ multiplex PCR; TCRdb lists only in-frame clones, some missing. The table shows under 150,000 clones, with around four fifths occurring only once. The chain is built from TRBV18 and TRBJ1-4, with D unresolved. This receptor was obtained from a man younger than 40 in good health and CMV-seropositive. The sequencing sample was made of PBMCs. CDR3 loop: CASSPERGADEKLFF. DNA for the CDR3: TGTGCCAGCTCACCCGAGAGAGGTGCAGATGAAAAACTGTTTTTT.